The rows below give T cell receptor beta chains drawn from one sample of a study of blood T cell repertoires in COVID-19. Data came from immunoSEQ multiplex PCR; TCRdb stores just in-frame clones and leaves some out. The sample contains around 43,000 clones, 89% of which appear only once. The sample was peripheral blood. The receptors come from a man aged 50-59 years with active COVID-19. Both conserved end residues are part of each CDR3. Fields, in order: V gene, clone size, J gene, CDR3 protein. Only part of the rows carry a size: once, few, many, or a class if the clone is expanded.

TRBV10-3	NA	TRBJ2-1	CAISEPTGPRGNEQFF
TRBV28	NA	TRBJ1-6	CASSFLHSFQGDSPLHF
TRBV19	NA	TRBJ2-5	CASSINLAGEETQYF
TRBV7-2	NA	TRBJ2-3	CASSSGLAGFTDTQYF
TRBV5-1	NA	TRBJ2-7	CASSGQISYEQYF
TRBV9	NA	TRBJ2-3	CASSVDTAGTDTQYF
TRBV6-5	NA	TRBJ2-1	CASKGGSKGGYEQFF
TRBV4-2	NA	TRBJ2-7	CASSQDPYEQYF
TRBV2	once	TRBJ1-3	CASRPRDTRNTIYF
TRBV7-9	NA	TRBJ2-1	CASSLGGRVDYNEQFF
TRBV2	NA	TRBJ1-1	CASSVPGQGFTEAFF
TRBV6-4	NA	TRBJ2-1	CASGEGPSASEQFF
TRBV7-9	NA	TRBJ1-4	CASSLGGTNEKLFF
TRBV4-1	NA	TRBJ2-3	CASSQEFASRDTQYF
TRBV11-1	once	TRBJ1-3	CASKRPSGNTIYF
TRBV19	NA	TRBJ1-6	CASRQPGQAYNSPLHF
TRBV11-2	NA	TRBJ2-7	CASSFGPGTSGLTRYF
TRBV6-5	NA	TRBJ2-1	CASSPTGRNEQFF
TRBV7-8	NA	TRBJ2-1	CASSLAHSGSSGEQFF
TRBV7-9	NA	TRBJ2-7	CASSSDYPNYEQYF
TRBV3-1/TRBV3-2	NA	TRBJ2-1	CASSLKGRDLYNEQFF
TRBV7-6	NA	TRBJ2-1	CASSGMGEKRRDEQFF
TRBV19	once	TRBJ1-3	CASSSPAQGSSGNTIYF
TRBV12-5	NA	TRBJ2-7	CASGNEQYF
TRBV6-4	NA	TRBJ1-6	CASSEIRDSPLHF
TRBV6-2/TRBV6-3	NA	TRBJ2-7	CASSYEGPSYEQYF
TRBV6-5	NA	TRBJ2-3	CASSSLYHGSGDTQYF
TRBV29-1	NA	TRBJ2-7	CSVGEGHDEQYF
TRBV30	NA	TRBJ1-5	CAWTGRFHSNQPQHF
TRBV4-1	NA	TRBJ2-2	CASSRAPGDTGELFF
TRBV28	NA	TRBJ1-2	CANRGPQEGYTF
TRBV4-3	NA	TRBJ2-1	CASSQEASGVYNEQFF
TRBV10-2	NA	TRBJ2-1	CASGGLVSYNEQFF
TRBV15	NA	TRBJ2-1	CATRLGHNSYNEQFF
TRBV10-3	NA	TRBJ1-5	CAISEAGTGDAQPQHF
TRBV7-8	NA	TRBJ2-5	CASSVGGYSRTQETQYF
TRBV4-1	once	TRBJ2-1	CASSHPAAGSYNEQFF
TRBV3-1/TRBV3-2	NA	TRBJ2-1	CASSRKTSLYNEQFF
TRBV6-2/TRBV6-3	NA	TRBJ1-1	CASSRTGVVMNTEAFF
TRBV11-2	NA	TRBJ2-1	CASTLIAGNYNEQFF
TRBV7-9	NA	TRBJ2-5	CASSYENQETQYF
TRBV27	NA	TRBJ2-7	CASKTSGSLTYEQYF
TRBV11-2	NA	TRBJ2-7	CASSLAGITYEQYF
TRBV29-1	NA	TRBJ2-7	CSVEGLGGRNSYEQYF
TRBV5-1	NA	TRBJ2-4	CASSLAASSKNIQYF
TRBV15	NA	TRBJ2-3	CATSRISGMNTDTQYF
TRBV19	NA	TRBJ2-7	CASSIRRGTYEQYF
TRBV27	NA	TRBJ2-3	CASSLSAGGTDTQYF